This T cell receptor (beta chain) was documented in a study of cytomegalovirus exposure and HLA in healthy donors. Study outcomes and limitations: V- and J-gene trimming of TCR beta was linked (in a later analysis) to a missense DCLRE1C variant. Compared with the approximately 680-donor mean, an Asian-associated ancestry cluster reportedly had fewer N-insertions, according to a later analysis. TCR beta sequences reportedly predicted most subjects' HLA-A and HLA-B alleles accurately.

PCR primers comprised 60 Vbeta and 13 Jbeta primers. Measured with immunoSEQ multiplex PCR; TCRdb has only the in-frame clones, and not every one. Of approximately 44,000 clones listed, roughly 80% were seen once; the top ten hold about 1.5%. About this clone itself: No antigen is known for it.

V shed 4 bases and J 3 bases; nucleotides not matched to a gene: 11. Per germline, CDR1 SGHVS and CDR2 FNYEAQ. CDR3 size: 18 residues. The chain couples TRBV7-6 to TRBJ2-7; 14 positions match TRBD2. This TCR derives from a young man in good health and CMV-seronegative. The material sequenced was PBMCs. Here the CDR3 DNA reads TGTGCCAGCAGCTCCTTATCCGGGACTAGCGGGAGTGTCTACGAGCAGTACTTC. Translated, it gives CASSSLSGTSGSVYEQYF.